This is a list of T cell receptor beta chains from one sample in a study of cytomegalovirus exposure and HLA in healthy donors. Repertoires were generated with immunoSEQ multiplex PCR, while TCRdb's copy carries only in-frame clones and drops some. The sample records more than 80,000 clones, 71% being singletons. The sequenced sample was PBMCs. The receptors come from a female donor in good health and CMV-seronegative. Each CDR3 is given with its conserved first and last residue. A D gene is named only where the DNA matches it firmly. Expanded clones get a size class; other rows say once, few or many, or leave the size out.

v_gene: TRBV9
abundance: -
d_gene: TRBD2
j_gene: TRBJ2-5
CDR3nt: TGTGCCAGCAGCTCCGATCCCAGCGGGGTATTATCGACCCAGTACTTC
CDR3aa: CASSSDPSGVLSTQYF

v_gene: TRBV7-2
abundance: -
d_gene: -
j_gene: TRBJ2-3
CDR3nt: TGTGCCAGCAGCTTAGGGGCTCGGACAGATACGCAGTATTTT
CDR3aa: CASSLGARTDTQYF

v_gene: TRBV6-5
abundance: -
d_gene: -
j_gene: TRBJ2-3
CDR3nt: TGTGCCAGCAGTCTGGACAGACATCTGGATACGCAGTATTTT
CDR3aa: CASSLDRHLDTQYF

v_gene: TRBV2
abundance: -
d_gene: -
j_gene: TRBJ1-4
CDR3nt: TGTGCCAGCAATGGGGGGGCAACTAATGAAAAACTGTTTTTT
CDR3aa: CASNGGATNEKLFF

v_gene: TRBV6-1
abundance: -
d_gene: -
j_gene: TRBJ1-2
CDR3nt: TGTGCCAGCAGATTCAGGGGAATCGGCTATGGCTACACCTTC
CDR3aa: CASRFRGIGYGYTF

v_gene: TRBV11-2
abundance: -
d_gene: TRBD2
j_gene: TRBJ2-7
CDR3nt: TGTGCCAGCAGCTTAGTAGTCGGGAGGGTGCACGAGCAGTACTTC
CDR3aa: CASSLVVGRVHEQYF

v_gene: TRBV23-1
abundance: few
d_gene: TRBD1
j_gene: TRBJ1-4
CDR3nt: TGCGCCAGCAGTCACCGGACAGGGGTTTGGGAAAAACTGTTTTTT
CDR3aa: CASSHRTGVWEKLFF

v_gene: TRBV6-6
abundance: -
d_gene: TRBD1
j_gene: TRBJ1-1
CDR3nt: TGTGCCAGCAGTTACGAAGACAGGGGCACTGAAGCTTTCTTT
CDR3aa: CASSYEDRGTEAFF

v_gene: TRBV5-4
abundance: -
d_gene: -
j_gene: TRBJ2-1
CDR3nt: TGTGCCAGCAGCCCGGGACTGGACGTGGAGCAGTTCTTC
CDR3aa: CASSPGLDVEQFF

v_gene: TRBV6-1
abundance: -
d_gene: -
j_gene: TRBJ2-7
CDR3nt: TGTGCCAGCAGTGCCACTGTAGGACTCGAGCAGTACTTC
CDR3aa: CASSATVGLEQYF

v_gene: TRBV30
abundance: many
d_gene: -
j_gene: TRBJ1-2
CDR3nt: TGTGCCTGGAGTGACCAACAGGGCCCAAACTATGGCTACACCTTC
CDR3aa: CAWSDQQGPNYGYTF

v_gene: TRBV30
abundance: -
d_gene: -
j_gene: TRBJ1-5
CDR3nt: TGTGCCTGGAGTGTTGGAGGCTTCAATCAGCCCCAGCATTTT
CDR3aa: CAWSVGGFNQPQHF

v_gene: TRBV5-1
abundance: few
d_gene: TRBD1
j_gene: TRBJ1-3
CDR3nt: TGCGCCAGCAGCCCAGCCTCCGGGACAGGGATAAACACCATATATTTT
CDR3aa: CASSPASGTGINTIYF

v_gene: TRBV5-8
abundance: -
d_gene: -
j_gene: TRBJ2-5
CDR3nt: TGTGCCAGCAGCCTCGGGACTTCATACCAAGAGACCCAGTACTTC
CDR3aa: CASSLGTSYQETQYF

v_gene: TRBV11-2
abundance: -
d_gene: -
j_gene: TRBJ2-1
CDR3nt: TGTGCCAGCAGCTTAGCTTTTCGCGGTAGATCCTACAATGAGCAGTTCTTC
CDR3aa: CASSLAFRGRSYNEQFF

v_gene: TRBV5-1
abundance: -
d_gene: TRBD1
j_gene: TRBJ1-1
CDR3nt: TGCGCCAGCAGGGGACAGGGGAACACTGAAGCTTTCTTT
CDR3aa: CASRGQGNTEAFF

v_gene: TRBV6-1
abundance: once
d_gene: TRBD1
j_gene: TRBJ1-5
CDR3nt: TGTGCCAGCAGTGGCGCACAGGGGATTGACAATCAGCCCCAGCATTTT
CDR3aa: CASSGAQGIDNQPQHF

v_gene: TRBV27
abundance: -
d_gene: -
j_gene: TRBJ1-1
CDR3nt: TGTGCCAGCAGTTGGACACAGAACACTGAAGCTTTCTTT
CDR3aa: CASSWTQNTEAFF

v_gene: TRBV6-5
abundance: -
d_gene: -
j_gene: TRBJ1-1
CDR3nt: TGTGCCAGCAGATATCTAAGGGGCACTGAAGCTTTCTTT
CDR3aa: CASRYLRGTEAFF

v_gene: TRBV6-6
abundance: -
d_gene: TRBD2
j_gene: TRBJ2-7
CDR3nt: TGTGCCAGCAGGCGGGGACCGGTGGGGGGGTACGAGCAGTACTTC
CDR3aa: CASRRGPVGGYEQYF

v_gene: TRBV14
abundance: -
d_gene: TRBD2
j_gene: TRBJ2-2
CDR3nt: TGTGCCAGCAGCCAAGTGGGGCGGGGGAAGAACACCGGGGAGCTGTTTTTT
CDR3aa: CASSQVGRGKNTGELFF

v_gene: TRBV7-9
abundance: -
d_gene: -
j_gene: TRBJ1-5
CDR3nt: TGTGCCAGCAGCTTATTTCGCAACTATCAGCCCCAGCATTTT
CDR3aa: CASSLFRNYQPQHF

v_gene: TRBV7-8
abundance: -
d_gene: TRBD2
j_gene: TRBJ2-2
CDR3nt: TGTGCCAGCAGCTTAGTGGGACTAGCCGCCGGGGAGCTGTTTTTT
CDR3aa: CASSLVGLAAGELFF

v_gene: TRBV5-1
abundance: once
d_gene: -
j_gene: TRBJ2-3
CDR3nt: TGCGCCAGCAGCTTGGCCGATCGCGACACAGATACGCAGTATTTT
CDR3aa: CASSLADRDTDTQYF

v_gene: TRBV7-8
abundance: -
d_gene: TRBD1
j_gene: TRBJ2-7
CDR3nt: TGTGCCAGCAGTTCCGACCCGTTTACAGGGGCGTACGAGCAGTACTTC
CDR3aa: CASSSDPFTGAYEQYF

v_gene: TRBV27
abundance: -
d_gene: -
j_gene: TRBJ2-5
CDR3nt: TGTGCCAGCAACCAAGCGGAGGCCTCCCAAGAGACCCAGTACTTC
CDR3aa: CASNQAEASQETQYF

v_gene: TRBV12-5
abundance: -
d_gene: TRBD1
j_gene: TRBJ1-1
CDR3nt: TGTGCTAGTGGTTTGTGGACAGGGGGGTACACTGAAGCTTTCTTT
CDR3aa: CASGLWTGGYTEAFF

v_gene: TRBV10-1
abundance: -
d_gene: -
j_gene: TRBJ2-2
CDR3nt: TGCGCCACCCCCACAGGGCACACCGGGGAGCTGTTTTTT
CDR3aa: CATPTGHTGELFF

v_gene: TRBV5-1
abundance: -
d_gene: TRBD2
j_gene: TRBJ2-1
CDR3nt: TGCGCCAGCAGCTTGGCCCAACTAGCGGGAGCCTACAATGAGCAGTTCTTC
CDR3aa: CASSLAQLAGAYNEQFF

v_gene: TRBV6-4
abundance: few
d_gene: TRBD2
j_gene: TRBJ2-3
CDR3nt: TGTGCCAGCAGCCGGGACTACTCTAGCACAGATACGCAGTATTTT
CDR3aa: CASSRDYSSTDTQYF

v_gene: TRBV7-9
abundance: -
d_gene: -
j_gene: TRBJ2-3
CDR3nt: TGTGCCAGCAGCTTAAACCAGCGGTTACTAAGCACAGATACGCAGTATTTT
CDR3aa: CASSLNQRLLSTDTQYF

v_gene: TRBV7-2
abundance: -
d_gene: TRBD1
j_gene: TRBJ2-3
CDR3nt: TGTGCCAGCAGCTCGACAGGGGGGGCAGATACGCAGTATTTT
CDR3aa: CASSSTGGADTQYF

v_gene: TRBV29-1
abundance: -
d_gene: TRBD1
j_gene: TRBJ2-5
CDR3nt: TGCAGCGTTGGACACGGGACAGGGGTACGGGAGCAGTACTTC
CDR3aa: CSVGHGTGVREQYF

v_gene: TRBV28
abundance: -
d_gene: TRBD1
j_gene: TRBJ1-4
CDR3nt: TGTGCCAGCAGTTTGTTAGGACAGGGGAATGAAAAACTGTTTTTT
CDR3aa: CASSLLGQGNEKLFF

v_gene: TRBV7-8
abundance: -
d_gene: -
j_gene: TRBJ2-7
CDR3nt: TGTGCCAGCAGCTTAGATATATCCTACGAGCAGTACTTC
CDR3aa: CASSLDISYEQYF

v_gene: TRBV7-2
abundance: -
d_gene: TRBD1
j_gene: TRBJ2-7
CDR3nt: TGTGCCAGCAGCCCCGGACAGGTTCAAGACGAGCAGTACTTC
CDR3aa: CASSPGQVQDEQYF

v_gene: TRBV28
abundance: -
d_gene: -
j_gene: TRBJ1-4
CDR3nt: TGTGCCAGCAGTTTAACGACCCCCGGCGGTGAAAAACTGTTTTTT
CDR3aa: CASSLTTPGGEKLFF

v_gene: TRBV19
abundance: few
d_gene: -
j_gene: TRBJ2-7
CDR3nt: TGTGCCAGTAGTAGAAGTCAGCGGCGCGAGCAGTACTTC
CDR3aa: CASSRSQRREQYF

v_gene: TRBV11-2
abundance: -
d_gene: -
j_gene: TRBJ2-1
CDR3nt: TGTGCCAGCAGCACCCGTAGGTCCCGAGGCGGTGAGCAGTTCTTC
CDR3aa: CASSTRRSRGGEQFF

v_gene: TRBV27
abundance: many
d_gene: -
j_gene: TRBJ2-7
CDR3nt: TGTGCCAGCAGCGACAGCCCCTACGAGCAGTACTTC
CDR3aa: CASSDSPYEQYF

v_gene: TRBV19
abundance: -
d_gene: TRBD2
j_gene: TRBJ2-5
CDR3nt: TGTGCCAGTAGGAATCTAGCGGAAGAGACCCAGTACTTC
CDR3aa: CASRNLAEETQYF

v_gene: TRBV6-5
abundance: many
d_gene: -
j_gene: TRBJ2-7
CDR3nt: TGTGCCAGCAGTCGCAATGACATTTACGAGCAGTACTTC
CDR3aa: CASSRNDIYEQYF

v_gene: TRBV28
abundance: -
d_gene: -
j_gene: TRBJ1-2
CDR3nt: TGTGCCAGCAGTTTAACAGGCAGGGGCTATGGCTACACCTTC
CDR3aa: CASSLTGRGYGYTF

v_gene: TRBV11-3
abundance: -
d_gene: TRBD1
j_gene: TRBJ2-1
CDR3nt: TGTGCCAGCAGCTTAGGGGCAGGGGGCGCCTACAATGAGCAGTTCTTC
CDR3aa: CASSLGAGGAYNEQFF

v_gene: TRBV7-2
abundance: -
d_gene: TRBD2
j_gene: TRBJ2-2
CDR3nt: TGTGCCAGCAAGCGGGAGGGATCCGGGGAGCTGTTTTTT
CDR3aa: CASKREGSGELFF

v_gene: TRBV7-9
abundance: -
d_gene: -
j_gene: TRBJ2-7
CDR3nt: TGTGCCAGCAGCTTAGTTTTAGAGAGCGGGTCCTACGAGCAGTACTTC
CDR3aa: CASSLVLESGSYEQYF

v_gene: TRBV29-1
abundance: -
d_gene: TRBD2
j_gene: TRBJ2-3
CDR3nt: TGCAGCGTTGATCCGGCAGGCTTACTAGCGGGAGTGGCAGATACGCAGTATTTT
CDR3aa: CSVDPAGLLAGVADTQYF

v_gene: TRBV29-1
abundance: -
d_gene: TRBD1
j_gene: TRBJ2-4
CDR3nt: TGCAGCGTTGTCCAGGGGGCGTGCATTCAGTACTTC
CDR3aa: CSVVQGACIQYF

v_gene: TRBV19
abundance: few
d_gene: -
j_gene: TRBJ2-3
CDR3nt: TGTGCCAGTAGTATAGGAGCCAGCACAGATACGCAGTATTTT
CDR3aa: CASSIGASTDTQYF

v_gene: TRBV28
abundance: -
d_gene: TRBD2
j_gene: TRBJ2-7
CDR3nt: TGTGCCAGCAGTTTAGCTACGGCGGGAGTTAAGAAGTACTTC
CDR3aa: CASSLATAGVKKYF

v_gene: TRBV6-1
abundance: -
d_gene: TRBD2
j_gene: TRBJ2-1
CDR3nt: TGTGCCAGCAAACTACTAGCGGGGGCCTACAATGAGCAGTTCTTC
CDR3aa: CASKLLAGAYNEQFF

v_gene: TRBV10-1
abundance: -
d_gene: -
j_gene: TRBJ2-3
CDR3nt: TGCGCCAGCAGGAGAGCGGGCCCCACAGATACGCAGTATTTT
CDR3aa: CASRRAGPTDTQYF

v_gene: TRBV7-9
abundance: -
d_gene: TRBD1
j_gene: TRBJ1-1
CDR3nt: TGTGCCAGCAGCTTAGCCCTGAGACAGGGACAGGACACTGAAGCTTTCTTT
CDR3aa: CASSLALRQGQDTEAFF

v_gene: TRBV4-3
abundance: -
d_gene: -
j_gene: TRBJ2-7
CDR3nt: TGCGCCAGCAGCCTAAACGCCGGGGGCTACGAGCAGTACTTC
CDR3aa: CASSLNAGGYEQYF

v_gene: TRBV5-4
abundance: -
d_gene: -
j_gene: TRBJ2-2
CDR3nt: TGTGCCAGCAGCCACGACAGGGAGGCCACCGGGGAGCTGTTTTTT
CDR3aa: CASSHDREATGELFF

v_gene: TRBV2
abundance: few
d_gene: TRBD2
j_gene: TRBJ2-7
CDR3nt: TGTGCCAGCGAGCTAGCGGGATACGAGCAGTACTTC
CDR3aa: CASELAGYEQYF

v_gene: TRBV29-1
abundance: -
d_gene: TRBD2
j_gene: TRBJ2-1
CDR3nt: TGCAGCGTCGGGACTAGCGGGATCCATGAGCAGTTCTTC
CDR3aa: CSVGTSGIHEQFF